This T cell receptor (beta chain) was obtained from a study of early T cells in non-severe SARS-CoV-2 infection. The germline V gene has CDR1 MNHEY and CDR2 SVGAGI. V lost 6 bases to trimming and J lost 5 bases, with 22 bases between them. The CDR3 is 16 amino acids. Researchers attached unique molecular identifiers to individual cDNA molecules. Using its own MiXCR run on the 5' RACE reads, TCRdb lists one record per CDR3 protein. The repertoire holds 64,000 or so distinct CDR3 sequences, with roughly 10% as singletons. This chain connects TRBV6-5 to TRBJ1-1; TRBD1 is a possible D gene (6 bases). Sequenced material: whole blood, taken at baseline. The clonotype comes from an adult who was a healthcare worker with PCR-confirmed SARS-CoV-2 infection or an uninfected control (not recorded which). Here the CDR3 reads CASSNLFRTEGTEAFF. The CDR3 nucleotides read TGTGCCAGCAGCAACCTTTTCCGGACAGAAGGGACTGAAGCTTTCTTT.